The 19 T cell receptor beta chains in this list originate from one sample, sequenced in a study of cytomegalovirus exposure and HLA in healthy donors. The study ran its PCR with 60 Vbeta and 13 Jbeta primers. Method: immunoSEQ multiplex PCR; TCRdb's copy keeps in-frame clones and lacks some. The sample lists 150,000 to 200,000 clones, about 72% seen once, with about 1.3% in the top ten. Sequencing input: PBMCs. The receptor set was obtained from a male donor in good health and CMV-seronegative.

As to this clone: This sample also contains other DNA sequences that code for the same CDR3. The gene calls are TRBV27 and TRBJ1-1, with TRBD1 matching 8 bases. The CDR3 totals 13 residues. The germline CDR1 and CDR2 sequences are MNHEY and SMNVEV (reference sequence). Losses at the gene ends were 6 bases for V and 5 bases for J; bases not matched to a gene: 5. The CDR3, as DNA: TGTGCCAGCAGCCTGGACAGGGATACTGAAGCTTTCTTT. The encoded protein is CASSLDRDTEAFF.

The rearrangement links TRBV28 to TRBJ2-7, with D unclear. Trimming removed 6 bases from V and 1 base from J, with 10 bases in between. CDR3 length: 13 residues. In germline, CDR1 is MDHEN, CDR2 SYDVKM. The CDR3, as DNA: TGTGCCAGCAGACGCGACACTTCCTACGAGCAGTACTTC. It yields the protein CASRRDTSYEQYF. Drawing the rest from reference TRBV28 and TRBJ2-7, the complete variable domain is DVKVTQSSRYLVKRTGEKVFLECVQDMDHENMFWYRQDPGLGLRLIYFSYDVKMKEKGDIPEGYSVSREKKERFSLILESASTNQTSMYLCASRRDTSYEQYFGPGTRLTVT.

This clone has just one count. The sample contains more than one DNA sequence encoding this CDR3. This rearrangement joins TRBV6-1 to TRBJ2-5; TRBD2 matches 11 bases. The CDR3 covers 15 residues. The germline CDR1 and CDR2 sequences are MNHNS and SASEGT. The junction had 5 bases not matched to a gene; V was cut back by 3 bases and J by 5 bases. The CDR3: CASSDPPSGRETQYF. The CDR3 bases are TGTGCCAGCAGTGACCCCCCTAGCGGGAGGGAGACCCAGTACTTC.

V and J are TRBV25-1 and TRBJ2-1; D unclear. Per the germline V gene, CDR1 is MGHDK and CDR2 is SYGVNS. The CDR3 runs 14 residues. V was pared by 4 bases and J by 5 bases, with 12 bases between. CDR3 loop: CASSVSFSHNEQFF. The CDR3 region has the DNA TGTGCCAGCAGTGTTTCGTTTTCCCACAATGAGCAGTTCTTC.

The rearrangement uses TRBV19 and TRBJ1-2; D gene unclear. The CDR3 consists of 13 residues. V dropped 3 bases and J dropped 13 bases, with 18 bases sitting between them. CDR1 is LNHDA, CDR2 SQIVND, per germline (reference sequence). CDR3 amino acids: CASSIGEGQRITF. CDR3 nucleotides: TGTGCCAGTAGTATTGGGGAGGGCCAACGGATCACCTTC.

A remark on this clone: Sequence at one end of the junction differs from germline and may be a read error. CDR3 in DNA: TGTGCCAGTAGTATGGAGGATTTT. Its translation is CASSMEDF. The chain uses TRBV19 and TRBJ1-4; no reliable D call. CDR1 is LNHDA, CDR2 SQIVND, per germline (reference sequence). The CDR3 is 8 residues long.

The rearrangement joins TRBV27 to TRBJ2-3; perhaps TRBD1 as D (5 bases). Germline V gene data show CDR1 as MNHEY and CDR2 as SMNVEV (reference sequence). Trimming shortened V by 5 bases and J by 2 bases, and 20 bases separated the two germline ends. This CDR3 is built from 17 residues. CDR3 loop: CASSPSRTHSYTDTQYF. In DNA form, the CDR3 reads TGTGCCAGCAGTCCCTCCCGGACACATTCCTACACAGATACGCAGTATTTT.

The CDR3 region has the DNA TGTGCCAGCAGCTTTGGGGGCTTAAGATCCCCCTACGAGCAGTACTTC. Translated: CASSFGGLRSPYEQYF. The rearrangement uses TRBV5-4 and TRBJ2-7; D possibly corresponds to TRBD1 (6 bases). Looked up from germline, CDR1 is SGHNT and CDR2 is YYREEE (reference sequence). The CDR3 runs 16 residues. The V end was cut by 2 bases, the J end by 2 bases, with 17 bases between.

This clone was counted once. The chain couples TRBV28 to TRBJ2-6; 7 bases are shared with TRBD1. The germline V gene encodes CDR1 MDHEN and CDR2 SYDVKM. This CDR3 contains 15 residues. After removal of 6 bases from V and 2 bases from J, the junction contained 4 bases not matched to a gene. The CDR3 sequence is CASRLQGTGANVLTF. CDR3 DNA sequence: TGTGCCAGCAGGTTACAGGGGACTGGGGCCAACGTCCTGACTTTC.

This clone is labeled medium-sized (0.01 to 0.1%). J is TRBJ1-1 and V is TRBV4-1; perhaps TRBD1 as D (6 bases). Germline CDR1 and CDR2: MGHRA and YSYEKL. The CDR3 is 13 amino acids. V was shortened by 5 bases and J by 3 bases, with 10 bases between the two germline ends. CDR3 sequence reads: CASSVGGYTEAFF. In nucleotides, the CDR3 is TGCGCCAGCAGCGTAGGGGGATACACTGAAGCTTTCTTT.

V and J are TRBV28 and TRBJ1-1; TRBD1 matches 8 bases. The CDR3 consists of 14 residues. Per the germline V gene, CDR1 is MDHEN and CDR2 is SYDVKM. The ends lost 5 bases at V and 4 bases at J; junction bases unmatched: 6. The CDR3 region is CASSRTGQFTEAFF. CDR3 sequence (DNA): TGTGCCAGCAGTCGGACAGGGCAGTTCACTGAAGCTTTCTTT. Full variable domain (remainder filled in from reference TRBV28 and TRBJ1-1): DVKVTQSSRYLVKRTGEKVFLECVQDMDHENMFWYRQDPGLGLRLIYFSYDVKMKEKGDIPEGYSVSREKKERFSLILESASTNQTSMYLCASSRTGQFTEAFFGQGTRLTVV.

The chain is built from TRBV29-1 and TRBJ1-1; 9 nucleotides align to TRBD1. With 5 bases clipped from V and 0 bases from J, the junction kept 7 bases outside the gene matches. The CDR3 covers 15 residues. Germline V gene data show CDR1 as SQVTM and CDR2 as ANQGSEA. Here the CDR3 DNA reads TGCAGCGTTCGGACAGGGGACACCCTGAACACTGAAGCTTTCTTT. Residues: CSVRTGDTLNTEAFF.

The chain employs TRBV7-3 and TRBJ2-1; weak D call: TRBD1 (6 bases). The CDR3 has 12 residues. The germline V gene encodes CDR1 SGHTA and CDR2 FQGTGA. V shed 5 bases and J shed 7 bases, with 9 bases lying between them. This CDR3 reads CASSTQGNEQFF. CDR3 bases: TGTGCCAGCAGCACACAGGGAAATGAGCAGTTCTTC.

The chain couples TRBV6-1 to TRBJ1-1, with 8 bases lining up with TRBD1. V lost 6 bases, J lost 5 bases, and 5 bases stayed unmatched. The CDR3 contains 13 residues. Germline V gives CDR1 MNHNS, CDR2 SASEGT. CDR3 sequence (DNA): TGTGCCAGCAGCAACAGGGGGAGTACTGAAGCTTTCTTT. This gives the protein CASSNRGSTEAFF.

This clone was found a few times. V and J are TRBV4-2 and TRBJ2-3; D is possibly TRBD2 (5 bases). In germline, CDR1 is LGHNA, CDR2 YNFKEQ. The CDR3 contains 15 residues. Trimming took off 0 bases at V and 1 base at J, with 8 bases between the two ends. CDR3 sequence (DNA): TGTGCCAGCAGCCAAGAAGAGGGTGGCACAGATACGCAGTATTTT. Its protein is CASSQEEGGTDTQYF.

The chain joins TRBV30 to TRBJ1-6, with a possible D match to TRBD1 (6 bases). Trimming removed 0 bases at V and 8 bases at J, with 8 bases between. Germline loops: CDR1 GTSNPN, CDR2 SVGIG (reference sequence). The CDR3 extends over 13 amino acids. The CDR3 DNA sequence: TGTGCCTGGAGTGTACAGGGAGATTCACCCCTCCACTTT. This translates into CAWSVQGDSPLHF.

The V and J genes are TRBV18 and TRBJ1-1, with 7 nucleotides matching TRBD1. Germline trimming cut 3 bases from V and 6 bases from J; bases unmatched to any gene: 4. CDR3 length: 13 residues. Looked up from germline, CDR1 is KGHSH and CDR2 is LQKENI. The CDR3 protein is CASSPSGQSEAFF. The CDR3, as DNA: TGTGCCAGCTCACCCTCGGGACAGTCTGAAGCTTTCTTT.

This clone was recorded a few times. This chain connects TRBV5-4 to TRBJ2-4; 8 nucleotides agree with TRBD1. After removal of 4 bases from V and 11 bases from J, the junction contained 11 bases not matched to a gene. The length of the CDR3 is 14 residues. CDR1 and CDR2 (germline): SGHNT, YYREEE (reference sequence). This CDR3 reads CASSAGQGTNVQYF. The CDR3 nucleotides are TGTGCCAGCAGCGCTGGACAGGGCACCAATGTTCAGTACTTC.

This clone was seen a few times. This chain joins TRBV7-9 and TRBJ1-2; a possible D gene is TRBD1 (5 bases). V dropped 5 bases and J dropped 4 bases, with 14 bases sitting between them. CDR3 length: 14 amino acids. The V gene's germline CDR1 is SEHNR and CDR2 FQNEAQ (reference sequence). CDR3 sequence: CASSPGQGLYGYTF. The CDR3 region has the DNA TGTGCCAGCAGCCCCGGTCAGGGCCTCTATGGCTACACCTTC.